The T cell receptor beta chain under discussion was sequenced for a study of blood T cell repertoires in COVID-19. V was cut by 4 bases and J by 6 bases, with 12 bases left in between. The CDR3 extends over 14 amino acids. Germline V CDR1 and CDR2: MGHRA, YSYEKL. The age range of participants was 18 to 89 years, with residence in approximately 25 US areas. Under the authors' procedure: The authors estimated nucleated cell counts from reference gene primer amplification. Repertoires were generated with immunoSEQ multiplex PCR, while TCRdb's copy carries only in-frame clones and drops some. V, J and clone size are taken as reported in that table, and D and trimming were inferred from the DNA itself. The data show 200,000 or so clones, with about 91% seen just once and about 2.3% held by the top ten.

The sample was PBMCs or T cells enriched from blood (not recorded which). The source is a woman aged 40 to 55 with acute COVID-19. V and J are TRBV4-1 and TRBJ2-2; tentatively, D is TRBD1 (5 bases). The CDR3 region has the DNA TGCGCCAGCAGCCGTCCGAAGGGGTCCGGGGAGCTGTTTTTT. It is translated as CASSRPKGSGELFF.